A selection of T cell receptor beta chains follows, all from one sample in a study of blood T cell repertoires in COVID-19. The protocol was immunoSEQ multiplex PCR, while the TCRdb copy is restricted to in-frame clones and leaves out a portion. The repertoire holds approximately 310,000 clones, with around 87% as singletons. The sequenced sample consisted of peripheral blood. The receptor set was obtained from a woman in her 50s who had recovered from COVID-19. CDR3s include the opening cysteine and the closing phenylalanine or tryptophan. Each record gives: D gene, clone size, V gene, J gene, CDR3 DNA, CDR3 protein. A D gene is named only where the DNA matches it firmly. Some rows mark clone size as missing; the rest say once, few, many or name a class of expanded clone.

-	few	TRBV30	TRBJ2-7	TGTGCCTGGACCCCTTACACGGGAGACTTCAGTGATCCTGCCTACGAGCAGTACTTC	CAWTPYTGDFSDPAYEQYF
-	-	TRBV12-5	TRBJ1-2	TGTGCTAGTGGTTCTACACGGGATCGGAAGGCCTTC	CASGSTRDRKAF
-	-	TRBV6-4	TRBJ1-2	TGTGCCAGCAGTGAACAGGGAAGTGGCTACACCTTC	CASSEQGSGYTF
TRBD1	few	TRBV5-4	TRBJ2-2	TGTGCCAGCAGCACGGGACAGGTGGCCACCGGGGAGCTGTTTTTT	CASSTGQVATGELFF
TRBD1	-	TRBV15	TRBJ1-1	TGTGCCACCAGCGGTAGGACAGGCGAAGCAGCTTTCTTT	CATSGRTGEAAFF
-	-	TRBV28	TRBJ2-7	TGTGCCAGCAGTCTAAAGAGGACTTCCTACGAGCAGTACTTC	CASSLKRTSYEQYF
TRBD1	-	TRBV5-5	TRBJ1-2	TGTGCCAGCAGCTTTAGTTTTCCGGGACAGGGGGTTGGCTACACCTTC	CASSFSFPGQGVGYTF
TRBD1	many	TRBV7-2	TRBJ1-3	TGTGCCAGCAGCCCAGGACAGGGAGTCACCATATATTTT	CASSPGQGVTIYF
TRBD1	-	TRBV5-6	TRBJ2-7	TGTGCCAGCAGCCGGAAACGGGACAGCTACGAGCAGTACTTC	CASSRKRDSYEQYF
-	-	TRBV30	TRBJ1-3	TGTGCCTGGAGTCTGACGGGCTCTGGAAACACCATATATTTT	CAWSLTGSGNTIYF